This TCR beta chain was retrieved from a study of cytomegalovirus exposure and HLA in healthy donors. Study-level background: Drawn from HLA-typed donors, around 85 million unique TCRs were held in an early data release.

The V gene's germline CDR1 is LNHDA and CDR2 SQIVND (reference sequence). The CDR3 runs to 16 residues. Trimming cost V 6 bases and J 3 bases; bases outside gene matches: 10. Study-level points and caveats: The study labeled 150 to 200 TCR beta chains cytomegalovirus-associated. A reported reduction in N-insertions relative to the approximately 670-donor mean was seen in an Asian-associated ancestry cluster in a later analysis.

Notes on this clone: Its antigen remains unknown.

A multiplex PCR was run with 60 Vbeta primers and 13 Jbeta primers. Per the original data handling: Some 80 million unique TCR beta chains, 9 million to 11 million shared, were counted in a later analysis. TCRdb's copy holds only in-frame clones and misses some; the assay was immunoSEQ multiplex PCR. V and J calls and clone size follow that table, whereas D and trimming were derived from the DNA. The data contain fewer than 120,000 clones, roughly 80% of them singletons. This TCR was sampled from a man aged 25 to 45 in good health and CMV-seropositive. Sequenced: PBMCs. This chain links TRBV19 with TRBJ1-5; 8 bases fit TRBD1. CDR3: CASSREGTGDNQPQHF. The CDR3 nucleotides read TGTGCCAGTAGCCGCGAAGGGACAGGCGACAATCAGCCCCAGCATTTT.